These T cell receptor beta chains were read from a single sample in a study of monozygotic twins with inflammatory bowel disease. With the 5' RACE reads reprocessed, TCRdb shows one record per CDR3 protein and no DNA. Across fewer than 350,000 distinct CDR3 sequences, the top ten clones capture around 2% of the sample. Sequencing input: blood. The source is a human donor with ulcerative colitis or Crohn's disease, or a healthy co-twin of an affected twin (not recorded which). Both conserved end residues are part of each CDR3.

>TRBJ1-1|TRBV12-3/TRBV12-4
CASNRRGENTEAFF
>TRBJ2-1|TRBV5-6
CASSLVGGVYNEQFF
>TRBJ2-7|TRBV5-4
CASGTKVSPIYEQYF
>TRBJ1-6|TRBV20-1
CSASTPGMKLF
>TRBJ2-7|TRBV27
CASRSGTSAYEQYF
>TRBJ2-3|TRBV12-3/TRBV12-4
CASSSGPSGASTDTQYF
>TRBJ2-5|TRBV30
CAWRSDRAKETQYF
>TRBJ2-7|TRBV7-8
CASSLDQGPYEQYF
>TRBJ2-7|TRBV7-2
CASRDSGGLSYEQYF
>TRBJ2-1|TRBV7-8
CASSRLQGNNEQFF
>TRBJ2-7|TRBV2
CASSERGTVKEYF
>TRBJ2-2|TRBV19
CGTTSGRRGTGELFF
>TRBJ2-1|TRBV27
CASSTALAGGWDEQFF
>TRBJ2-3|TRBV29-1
CSVSAGGADTQYF
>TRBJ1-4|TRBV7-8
CASRQGLAHLPLVF
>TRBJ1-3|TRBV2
CASSPTGISGNTIYF
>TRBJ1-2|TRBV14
CASSQDTGVGGYTF
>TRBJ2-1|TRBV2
CASSETVLSSYNEQFF
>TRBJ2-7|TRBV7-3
CASSPGLTSGEQYF
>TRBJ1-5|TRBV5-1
CASSLDSPNNQPQHF
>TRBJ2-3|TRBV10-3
CAISESARDTQYF
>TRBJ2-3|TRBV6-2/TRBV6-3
CASEKSSGSAGTDTQYF
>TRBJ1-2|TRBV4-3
CASSQDVAGASYGYTF
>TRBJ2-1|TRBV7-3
CASSERPGLAGGNEQFF
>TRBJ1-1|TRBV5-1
CASSLVGGSNEAFF
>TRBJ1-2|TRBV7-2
CASSLDRAYYGYTF
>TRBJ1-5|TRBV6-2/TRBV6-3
CASSYSANQPQHF
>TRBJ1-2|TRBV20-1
CSASIDRGYTF
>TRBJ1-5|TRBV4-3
CASSQAVGGKNQPQHF
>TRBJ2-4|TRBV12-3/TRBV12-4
CASSPRQGFKNIQYF
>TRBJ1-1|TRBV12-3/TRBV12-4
CASSLGDSEAFF
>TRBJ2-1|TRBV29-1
CSVVSQGRSNEQFF
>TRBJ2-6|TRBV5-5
CASSLDAGSGANVLTF
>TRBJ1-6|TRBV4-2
CASSLKTGTVSSPLHF
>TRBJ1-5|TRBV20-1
CSAREPTSRVQPQHF
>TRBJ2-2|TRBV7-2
CASSFGFGELFF
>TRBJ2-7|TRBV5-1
CASRDTLSSYEQYF
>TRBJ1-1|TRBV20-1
CSARTGRGTEAFF
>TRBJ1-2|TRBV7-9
CASSLGRVPSNYGYTF
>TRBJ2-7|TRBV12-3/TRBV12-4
CASSLRFSYEQYF